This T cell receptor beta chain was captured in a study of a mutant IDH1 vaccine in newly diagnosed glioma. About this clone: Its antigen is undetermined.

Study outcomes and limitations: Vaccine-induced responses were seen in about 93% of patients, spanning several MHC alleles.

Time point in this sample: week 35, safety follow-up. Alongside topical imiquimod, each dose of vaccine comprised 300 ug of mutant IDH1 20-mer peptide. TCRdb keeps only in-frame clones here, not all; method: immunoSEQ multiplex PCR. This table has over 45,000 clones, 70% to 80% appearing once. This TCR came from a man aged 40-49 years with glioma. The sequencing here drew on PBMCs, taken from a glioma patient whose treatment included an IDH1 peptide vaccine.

The CDR3: CASSIGPVRAVSNQPQHF. As DNA, the CDR3 is TGTGCCAGTAGTATAGGGCCGGTTAGGGCAGTTAGCAATCAGCCCCAGCATTTT. This chain links TRBV19 with TRBJ1-5, with D unresolved. The CDR3 is 18 residues long. Germline V gene lookup returns CDR1 LNHDA and CDR2 SQIVND (reference sequence). The V end was cut by 1 base, the J end by 0 bases, with 16 bases between. Filled out from reference TRBV19 and TRBJ1-5, the complete variable domain reads DGGITQSPKYLFRKEGQNVTLSCEQNLNHDAMYWYRQDPGQGLRLIYYSQIVNDFQKGDIAEGYSVSREKKESFPLTVTSAQKNPTAFYLCASSIGPVRAVSNQPQHFGDGTRLSIL.